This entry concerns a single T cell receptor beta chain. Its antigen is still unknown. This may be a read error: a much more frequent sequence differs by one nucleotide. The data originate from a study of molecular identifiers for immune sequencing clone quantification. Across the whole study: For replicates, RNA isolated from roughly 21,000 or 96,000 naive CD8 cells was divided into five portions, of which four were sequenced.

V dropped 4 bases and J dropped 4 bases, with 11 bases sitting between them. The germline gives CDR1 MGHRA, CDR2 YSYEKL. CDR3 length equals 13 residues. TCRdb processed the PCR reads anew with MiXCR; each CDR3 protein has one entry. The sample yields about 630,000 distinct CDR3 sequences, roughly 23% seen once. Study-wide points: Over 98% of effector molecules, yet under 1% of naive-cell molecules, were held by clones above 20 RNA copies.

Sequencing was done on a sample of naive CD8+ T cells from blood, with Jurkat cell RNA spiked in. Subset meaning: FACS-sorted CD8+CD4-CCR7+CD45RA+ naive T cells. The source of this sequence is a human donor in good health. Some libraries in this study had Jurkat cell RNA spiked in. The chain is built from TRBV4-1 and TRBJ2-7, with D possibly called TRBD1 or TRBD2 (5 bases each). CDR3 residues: CASSLSREYEQYF. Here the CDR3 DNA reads TGCGCCAGCAGCCTCAGCAGGGAGTACGAGCAGTACTTC.